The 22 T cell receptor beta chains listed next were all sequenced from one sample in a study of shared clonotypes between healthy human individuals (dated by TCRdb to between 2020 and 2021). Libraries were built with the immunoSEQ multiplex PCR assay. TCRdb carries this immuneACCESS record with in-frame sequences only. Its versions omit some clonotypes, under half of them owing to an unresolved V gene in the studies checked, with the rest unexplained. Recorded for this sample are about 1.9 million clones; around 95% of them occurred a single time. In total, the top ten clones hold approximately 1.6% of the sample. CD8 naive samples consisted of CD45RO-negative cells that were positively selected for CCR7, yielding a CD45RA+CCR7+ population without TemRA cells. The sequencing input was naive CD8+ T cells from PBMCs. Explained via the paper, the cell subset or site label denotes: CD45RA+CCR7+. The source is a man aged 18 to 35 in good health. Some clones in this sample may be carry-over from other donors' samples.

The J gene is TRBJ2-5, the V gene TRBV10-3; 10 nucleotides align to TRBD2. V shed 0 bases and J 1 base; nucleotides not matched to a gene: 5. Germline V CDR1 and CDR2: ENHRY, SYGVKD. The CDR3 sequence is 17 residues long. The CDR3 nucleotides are TGTGCCATCAGTGAGTCGGCGAGCGGGAGGGCCCAAGAGACCCAGTACTTC. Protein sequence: CAISESASGRAQETQYF.

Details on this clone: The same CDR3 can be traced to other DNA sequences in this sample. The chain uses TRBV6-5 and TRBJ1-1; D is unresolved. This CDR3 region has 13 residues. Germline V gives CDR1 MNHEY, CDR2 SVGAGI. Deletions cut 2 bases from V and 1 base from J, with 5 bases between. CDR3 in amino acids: CASSYGENTEAFF. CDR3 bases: TGTGCCAGCAGTTACGGGGAGAACACTGAAGCTTTCTTT.

The CDR3 is CASSETGNSNQPQHF. DNA for the CDR3: TGTGCCAGCAGTGAGACAGGGAATAGCAATCAGCCCCAGCATTTT. V usage is TRBV6-6 and J usage is TRBJ1-5; 7 bases are a match to TRBD1. With V trimmed by 5 bases and J by 0 bases, 4 bases remained unmatched. CDR1 and CDR2 (germline): MNHNY, SVGAGI (reference sequence). This CDR3 comprises 15 residues.

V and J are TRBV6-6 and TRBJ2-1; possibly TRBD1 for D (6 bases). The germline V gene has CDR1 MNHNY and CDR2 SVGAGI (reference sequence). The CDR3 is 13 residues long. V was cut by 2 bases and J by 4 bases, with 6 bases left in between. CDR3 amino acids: CASSYDRYNEQFF. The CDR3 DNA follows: TGTGCCAGCAGTTACGACAGGTACAATGAGCAGTTCTTC.

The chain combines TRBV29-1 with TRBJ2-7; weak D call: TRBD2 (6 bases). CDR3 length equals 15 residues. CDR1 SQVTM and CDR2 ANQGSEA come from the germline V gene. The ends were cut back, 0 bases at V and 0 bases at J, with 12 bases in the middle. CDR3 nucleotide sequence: TGCAGCGTTGAAGATCGGAGGGCCCACTCCTACGAGCAGTACTTC. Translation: CSVEDRRAHSYEQYF.

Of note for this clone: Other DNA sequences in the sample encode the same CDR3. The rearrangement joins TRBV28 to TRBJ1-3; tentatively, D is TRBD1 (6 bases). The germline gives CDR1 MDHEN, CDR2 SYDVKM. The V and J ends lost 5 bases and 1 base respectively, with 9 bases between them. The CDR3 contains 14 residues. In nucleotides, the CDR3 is TGTGCCAGCAGTAGCAGGGGTTCTGGAAACACCATATATTTT. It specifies CASSSRGSGNTIYF.

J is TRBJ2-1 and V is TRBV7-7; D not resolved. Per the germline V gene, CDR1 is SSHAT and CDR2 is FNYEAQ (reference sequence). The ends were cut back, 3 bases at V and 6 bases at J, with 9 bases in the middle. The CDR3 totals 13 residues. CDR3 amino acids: CASSFELSNEQFF. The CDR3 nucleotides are TGTGCCAGCAGCTTCGAATTGAGCAATGAGCAGTTCTTC.

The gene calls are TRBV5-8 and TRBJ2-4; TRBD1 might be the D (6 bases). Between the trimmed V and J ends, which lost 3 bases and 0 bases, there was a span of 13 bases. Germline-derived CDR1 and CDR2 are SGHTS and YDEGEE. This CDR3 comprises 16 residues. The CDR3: CASSYRDTLAKNIQYF. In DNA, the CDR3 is TGTGCCAGCAGCTACCGGGACACTCTAGCCAAAAACATTCAGTACTTC.

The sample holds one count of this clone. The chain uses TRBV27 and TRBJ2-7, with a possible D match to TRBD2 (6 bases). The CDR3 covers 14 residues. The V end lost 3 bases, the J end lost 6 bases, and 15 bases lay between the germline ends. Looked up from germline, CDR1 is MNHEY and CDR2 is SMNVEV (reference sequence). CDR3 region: CASSLGGPPGEQYF. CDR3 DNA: TGTGCCAGCAGTTTGGGGGGACCCCCGGGCGAGCAGTACTTC.

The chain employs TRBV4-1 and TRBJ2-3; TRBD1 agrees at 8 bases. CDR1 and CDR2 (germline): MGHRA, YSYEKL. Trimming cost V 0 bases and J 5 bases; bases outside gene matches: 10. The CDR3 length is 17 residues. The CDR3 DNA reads TGCGCCAGCAGCCAAGATGAAGGGACAGGAGCTCTAGATACGCAGTATTTT. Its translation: CASSQDEGTGALDTQYF.

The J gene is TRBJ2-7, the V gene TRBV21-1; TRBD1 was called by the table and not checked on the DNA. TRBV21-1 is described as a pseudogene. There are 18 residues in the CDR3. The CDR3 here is CASSENRDIGPLSYEQYF. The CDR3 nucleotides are TGTGCCAGCAGCGAGAACCGGGACATTGGTCCCCTCTCCTACGAGCAGTACTTC.

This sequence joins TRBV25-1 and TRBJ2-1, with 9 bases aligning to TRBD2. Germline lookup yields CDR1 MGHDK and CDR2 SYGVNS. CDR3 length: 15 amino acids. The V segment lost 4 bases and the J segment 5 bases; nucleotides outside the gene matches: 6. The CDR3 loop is CASSVPGLADNEQFF. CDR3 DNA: TGTGCCAGCAGTGTCCCGGGACTAGCAGACAATGAGCAGTTCTTC.

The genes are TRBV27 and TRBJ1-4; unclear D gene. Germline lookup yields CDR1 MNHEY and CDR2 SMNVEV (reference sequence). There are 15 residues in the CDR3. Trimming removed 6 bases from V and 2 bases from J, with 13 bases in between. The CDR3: CASRTNTPTNEKLFF. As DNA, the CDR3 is TGTGCCAGCAGGACCAACACTCCGACTAATGAAAAACTGTTTTTT.

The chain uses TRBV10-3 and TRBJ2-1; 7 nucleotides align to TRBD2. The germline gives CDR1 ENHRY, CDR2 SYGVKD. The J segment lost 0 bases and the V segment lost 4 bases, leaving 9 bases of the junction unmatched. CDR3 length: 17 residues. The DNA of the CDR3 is TGTGCCATCAGTGGCAATCCTAGCGGAAGCTCCTACAATGAGCAGTTCTTC. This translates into CAISGNPSGSSYNEQFF.

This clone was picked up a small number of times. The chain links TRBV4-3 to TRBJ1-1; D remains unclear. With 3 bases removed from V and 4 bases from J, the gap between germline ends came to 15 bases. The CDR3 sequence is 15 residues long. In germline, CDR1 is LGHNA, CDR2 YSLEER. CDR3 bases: TGCGCCAGCAGCCACGGTGAGGGTTCTGGCACTGAAGCTTTCTTT. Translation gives CASSHGEGSGTEAFF.

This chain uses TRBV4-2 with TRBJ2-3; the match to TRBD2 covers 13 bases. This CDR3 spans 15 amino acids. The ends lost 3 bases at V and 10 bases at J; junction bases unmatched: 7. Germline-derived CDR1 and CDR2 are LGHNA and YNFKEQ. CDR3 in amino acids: CASSHTGLAGVAQYF. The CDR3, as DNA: TGTGCCAGCAGCCACACCGGACTAGCGGGAGTAGCGCAGTATTTT.

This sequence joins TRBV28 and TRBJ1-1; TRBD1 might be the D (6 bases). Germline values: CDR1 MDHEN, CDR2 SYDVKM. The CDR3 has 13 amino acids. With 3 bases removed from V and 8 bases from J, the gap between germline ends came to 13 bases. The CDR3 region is CASSFLEGVEAFF. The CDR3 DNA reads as TGTGCCAGCAGTTTTCTGGAGGGGGTGGAAGCTTTCTTT.

CDR3 sequence: CGTSFYNEQFF. The CDR3 bases are TGTGGGACTAGCTTCTACAATGAGCAGTTCTTC. The chain carries TRBV6-5 and TRBJ2-1; 8 nucleotides match TRBD2. Germline assignment: CDR1 MNHEY and CDR2 SVGAGI. The CDR3 has 11 amino acids.

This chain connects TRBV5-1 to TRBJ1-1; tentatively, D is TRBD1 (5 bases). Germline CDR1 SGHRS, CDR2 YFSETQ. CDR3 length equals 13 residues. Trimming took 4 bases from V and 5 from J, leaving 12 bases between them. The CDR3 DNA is TGCGCCAGCAGCGCGACCGGGGGTACTGAAGCTTTCTTT. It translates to CASSATGGTEAFF.

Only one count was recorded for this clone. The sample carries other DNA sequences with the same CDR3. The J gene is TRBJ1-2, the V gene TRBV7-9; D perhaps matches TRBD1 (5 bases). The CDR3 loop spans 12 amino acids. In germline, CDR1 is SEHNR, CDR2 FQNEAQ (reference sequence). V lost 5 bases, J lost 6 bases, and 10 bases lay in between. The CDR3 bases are TGTGCCAGCAGCCTAAAAGGGGATGGCTACACCTTC. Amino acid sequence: CASSLKGDGYTF. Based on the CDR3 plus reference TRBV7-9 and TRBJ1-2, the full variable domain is DTGVSQNPRHKITKRGQNVTFRCDPISEHNRLYWYRQTLGQGPEFLTYFQNEAQLEKSRLLSDRFSAERPKGSFSTLEIQRTEQGDSAMYLCASSLKGDGYTFGSGTRLTVV.

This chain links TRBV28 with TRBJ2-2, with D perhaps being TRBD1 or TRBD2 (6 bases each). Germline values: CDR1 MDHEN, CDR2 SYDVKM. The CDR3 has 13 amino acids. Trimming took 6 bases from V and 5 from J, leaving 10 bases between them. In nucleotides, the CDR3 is TGTGCCAGCAGGTTAGGGGGGACCGGGGAGCTGTTTTTT. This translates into CASRLGGTGELFF.

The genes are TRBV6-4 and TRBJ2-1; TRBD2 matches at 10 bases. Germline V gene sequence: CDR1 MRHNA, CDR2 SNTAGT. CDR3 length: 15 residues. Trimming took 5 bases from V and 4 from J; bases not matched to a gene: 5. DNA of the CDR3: TGTGCCAGCAGTCAGGCTAGCGGGGGATACAATGAGCAGTTCTTC. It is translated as CASSQASGGYNEQFF.